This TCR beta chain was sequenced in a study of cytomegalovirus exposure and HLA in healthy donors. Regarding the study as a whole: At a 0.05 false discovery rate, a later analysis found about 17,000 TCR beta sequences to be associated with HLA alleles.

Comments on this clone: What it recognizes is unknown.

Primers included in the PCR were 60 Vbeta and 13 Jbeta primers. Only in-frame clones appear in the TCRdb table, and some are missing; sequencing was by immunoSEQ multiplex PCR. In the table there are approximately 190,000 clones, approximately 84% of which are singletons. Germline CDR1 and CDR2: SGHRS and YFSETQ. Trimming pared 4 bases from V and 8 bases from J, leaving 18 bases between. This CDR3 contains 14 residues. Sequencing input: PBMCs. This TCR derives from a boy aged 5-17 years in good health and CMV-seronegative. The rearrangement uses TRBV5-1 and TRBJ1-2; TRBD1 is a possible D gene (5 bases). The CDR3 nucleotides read TGCGCCAGCAGCGCGACGCAGGGATTTGAGGGCTACACCTTC. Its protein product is CASSATQGFEGYTF.